The source of this T cell receptor (beta chain) is a study of T cell responses to AZD1222 COVID-19 vaccine. Findings of the study overall: Donors in the cohort were predominantly white British and more often female, and clonal diversity was possibly underestimated.

The V and J ends lost 4 bases and 1 base respectively, with 4 bases between them. The CDR3 runs 12 residues. Germline V gene sequence: CDR1 KGHSH, CDR2 LQKENI. This clone was observed once. What it binds is unknown. The same CDR3 is also encoded by other DNA sequences in this sample. Only in-frame clones appear in the TCRdb table, and some are missing; sequencing was by immunoSEQ multiplex PCR. The table lists about 130,000 clones, more than 85% of them singletons. The sequencing used peripheral blood, collected on day 0 of AZD1222 vaccination. The rearrangement uses TRBV18 and TRBJ1-1; D unclear. The clonotype comes from an adult in good health. The CDR3 region has the DNA TGTGCCAGCTCACGGGGGAACACTGAAGCTTTCTTT. Translation gives CASSRGNTEAFF. Full variable domain (missing parts from reference TRBV18 and TRBJ1-1): NAGVMQNPRHLVRRRGQEARLRCSPMKGHSHVYWYRQLPEEGLKFMVYLQKENIIDESGMPKERFSAEFPKEGPSILRIQQVVRGDSAAYFCASSRGNTEAFFGQGTRLTVV.